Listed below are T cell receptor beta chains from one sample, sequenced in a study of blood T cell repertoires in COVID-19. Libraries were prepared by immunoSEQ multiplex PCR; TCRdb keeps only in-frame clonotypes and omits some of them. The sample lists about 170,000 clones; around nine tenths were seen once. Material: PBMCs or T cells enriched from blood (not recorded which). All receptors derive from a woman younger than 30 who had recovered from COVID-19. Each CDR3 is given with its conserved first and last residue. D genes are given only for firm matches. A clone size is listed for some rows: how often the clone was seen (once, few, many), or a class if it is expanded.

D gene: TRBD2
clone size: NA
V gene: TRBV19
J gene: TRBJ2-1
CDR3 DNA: TGTGCCAGTAGTATTGGACTAGGCGTAAATGAGCAGTTCTTC
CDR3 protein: CASSIGLGVNEQFF

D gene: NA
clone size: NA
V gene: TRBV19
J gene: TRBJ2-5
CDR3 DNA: TGTGCCAGTAGACTAAAAGAGACCCAGTACTTC
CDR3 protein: CASRLKETQYF

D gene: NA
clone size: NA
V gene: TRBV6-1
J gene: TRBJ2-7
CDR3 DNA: TGTGCCAGCAGTGAGTCCCCCAGGGTCTCTTACGAGCAGTACTTC
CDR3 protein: CASSESPRVSYEQYF

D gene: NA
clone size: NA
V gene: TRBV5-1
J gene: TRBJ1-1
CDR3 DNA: TGCGCCAGCAGCTTGGCATCATTGAACACTGAAGCTTTCTTT
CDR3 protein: CASSLASLNTEAFF

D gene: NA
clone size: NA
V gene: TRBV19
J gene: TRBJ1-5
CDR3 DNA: TGTGCCAGTAGCCAACAGGAATATAGCAATCAGCCCCAGCATTTT
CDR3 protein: CASSQQEYSNQPQHF

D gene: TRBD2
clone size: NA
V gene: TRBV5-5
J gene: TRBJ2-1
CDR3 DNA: TGTGCCAGCAGCCTCGGGACTAGCGGGACAGGTGAGCAGTTCTTC
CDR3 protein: CASSLGTSGTGEQFF

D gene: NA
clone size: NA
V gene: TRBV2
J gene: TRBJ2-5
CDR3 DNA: TGTGCCAGCAGTGAAATGCGGAAGGAAGAGACCCAGTACTTC
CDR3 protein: CASSEMRKEETQYF

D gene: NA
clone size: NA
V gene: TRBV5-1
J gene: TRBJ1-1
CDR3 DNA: TGCGCCAGCAGCACCGGCGTCGGGGTAACGGACACTGAAGCTTTCTTT
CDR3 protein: CASSTGVGVTDTEAFF

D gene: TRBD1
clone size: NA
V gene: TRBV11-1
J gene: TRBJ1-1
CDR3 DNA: TGTGCCAGCAGCGCCTACAGGGGGAGGAACACTGAAGCTTTCTTT
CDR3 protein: CASSAYRGRNTEAFF

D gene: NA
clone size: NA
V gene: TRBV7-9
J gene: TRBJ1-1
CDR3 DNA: TGTGCCAGCAGCTTAGACAGGAGTACCGAAGCTTTCTTT
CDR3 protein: CASSLDRSTEAFF

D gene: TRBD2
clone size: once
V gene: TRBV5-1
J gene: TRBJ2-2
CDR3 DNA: TGCGCCAGCAGTTGGGGGGGCACCGGGGAGCTGTTTTTT
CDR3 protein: CASSWGGTGELFF

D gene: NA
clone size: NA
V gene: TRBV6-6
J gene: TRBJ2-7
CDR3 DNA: TGTGCCAGCAGTTCGTCAATTCTCAGGGGAAGATACGAGCAGTACTTC
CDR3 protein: CASSSSILRGRYEQYF

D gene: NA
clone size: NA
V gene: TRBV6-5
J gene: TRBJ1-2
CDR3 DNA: TGTGCCAGCAGTTACAACAGCCCCTATGGCTACACCTTC
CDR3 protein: CASSYNSPYGYTF

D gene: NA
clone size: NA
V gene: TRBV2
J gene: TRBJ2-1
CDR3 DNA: TGTGCCAGCAGTGATCCTAGCAGCAGTTTTCGGTTCTTC
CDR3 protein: CASSDPSSSFRFF

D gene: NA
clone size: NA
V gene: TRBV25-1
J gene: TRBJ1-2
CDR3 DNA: TGTGCCAGCACCCCGGACAGCTATGGCTACACCTTC
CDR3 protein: CASTPDSYGYTF

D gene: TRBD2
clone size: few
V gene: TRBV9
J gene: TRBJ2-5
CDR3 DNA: TGTGCCAGCAGCGGTCAACTAGCGGGGGGGTCCCAGTACTTC
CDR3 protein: CASSGQLAGGSQYF

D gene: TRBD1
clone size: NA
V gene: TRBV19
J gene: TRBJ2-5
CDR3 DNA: TGTGCCAGCTCCGAGGGGGCGGAGACCCAGTACTTC
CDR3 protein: CASSEGAETQYF

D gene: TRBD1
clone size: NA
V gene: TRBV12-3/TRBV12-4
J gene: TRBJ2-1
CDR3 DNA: TGTGCCAGCGGGACAGGCTCCTACAATGAGCAGTTCTTC
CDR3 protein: CASGTGSYNEQFF

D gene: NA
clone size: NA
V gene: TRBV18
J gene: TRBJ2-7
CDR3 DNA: TGTGCCAGCTCACCACCGGGGGCGAGATCGCGGGAGCAGTACTTC
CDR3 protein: CASSPPGARSREQYF

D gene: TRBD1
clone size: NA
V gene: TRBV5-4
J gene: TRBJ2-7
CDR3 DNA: TGTGCCAGCAGGGGGAGCGCGGGACAGGGGGGTTACGAGCAGTACTTC
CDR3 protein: CASRGSAGQGGYEQYF

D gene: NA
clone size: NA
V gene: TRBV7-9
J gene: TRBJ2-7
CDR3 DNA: TGTGCCAGCAGCCCCTCCGCGGAGCAGTACTTC
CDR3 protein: CASSPSAEQYF

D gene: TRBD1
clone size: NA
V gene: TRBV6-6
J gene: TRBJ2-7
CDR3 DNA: TGTGCCAGCAGTTACTCGTCAGGGGGACAGACCTACGAGCAGTACTTC
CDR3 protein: CASSYSSGGQTYEQYF

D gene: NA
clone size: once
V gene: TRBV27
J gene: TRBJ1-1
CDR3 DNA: TGTGCCAGCCGATGGGTGGCGGGATACACTGAAGCTTTCTTT
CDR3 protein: CASRWVAGYTEAFF

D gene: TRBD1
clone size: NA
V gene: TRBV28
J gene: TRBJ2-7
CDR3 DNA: TGTGCCAGCAGGACCGGGACAGGGGGTATTATAGCCTACGAGCAGTACTTC
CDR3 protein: CASRTGTGGIIAYEQYF

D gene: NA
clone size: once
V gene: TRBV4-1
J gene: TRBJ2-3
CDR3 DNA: TGCGCCAGCAGCCAAGATACGGGAAGGGGCACAGATACGCAGTATTTT
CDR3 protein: CASSQDTGRGTDTQYF

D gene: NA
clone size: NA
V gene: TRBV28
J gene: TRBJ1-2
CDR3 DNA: TGTGCCAGCAGTTCCCCGGGACTCGGTAAAAACTATGGCTACACCTTC
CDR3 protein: CASSSPGLGKNYGYTF

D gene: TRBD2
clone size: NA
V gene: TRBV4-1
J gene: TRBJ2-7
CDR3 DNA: TGCGCCAGCAGCCATGATCCCGTCCGGGCTAGCGGGGGTGTCTCCTACGAGCAGTACTTC
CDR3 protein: CASSHDPVRASGGVSYEQYF

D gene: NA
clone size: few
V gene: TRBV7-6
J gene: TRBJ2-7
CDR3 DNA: TGTGCCAGCAGCTCGAGACAGGGAGGCTACGAGCAGTACTTC
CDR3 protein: CASSSRQGGYEQYF

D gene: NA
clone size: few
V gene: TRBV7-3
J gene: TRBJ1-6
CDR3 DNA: TGTGCCAGCAGCGTGATCAGTAATTCACCCCTCCACTTT
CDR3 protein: CASSVISNSPLHF

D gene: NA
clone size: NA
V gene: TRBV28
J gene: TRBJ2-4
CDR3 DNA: TGTGCCAGCAGTTCCAGTAGCGGAAACATTCAGTACTTC
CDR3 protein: CASSSSSGNIQYF

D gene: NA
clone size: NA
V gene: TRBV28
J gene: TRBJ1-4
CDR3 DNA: TGTGCCAGCAGAAAGAGGGAAGGCCATAGGGAAAAACTGTTTTTT
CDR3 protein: CASRKREGHREKLFF

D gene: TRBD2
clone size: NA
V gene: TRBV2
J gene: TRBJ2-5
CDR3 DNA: TGTGCCAGCAGTGCTGTCGCTAGCGGGAGCAAGACCCAGTACTTC
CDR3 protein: CASSAVASGSKTQYF

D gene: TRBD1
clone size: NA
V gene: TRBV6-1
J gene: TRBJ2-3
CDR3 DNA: TGTGCCAGCAGTGACAGGGGGCGGTCAGATACGCAGTATTTT
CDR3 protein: CASSDRGRSDTQYF

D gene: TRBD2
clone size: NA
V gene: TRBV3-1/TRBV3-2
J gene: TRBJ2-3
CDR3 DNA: TGTGCCAGCAGCCAGAGTCTAGCGGGAGAAGGAGATACGCAGTATTTT
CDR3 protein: CASSQSLAGEGDTQYF

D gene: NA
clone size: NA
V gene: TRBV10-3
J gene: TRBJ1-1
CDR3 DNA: TGTGCCATCAGTGCTAGGGAGGGAGGGGGAGCTTTCTTT
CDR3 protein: CAISAREGGGAFF

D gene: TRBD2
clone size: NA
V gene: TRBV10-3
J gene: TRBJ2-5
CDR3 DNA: TGTGCCATCAGTGGAAGCGGGACGGAAGAGACCCAGTACTTC
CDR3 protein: CAISGSGTEETQYF

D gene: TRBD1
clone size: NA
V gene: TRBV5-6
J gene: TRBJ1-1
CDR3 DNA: TGTGCCAGCCGCGACAGGGGAACCGGGACTGAAGCTTTCTTT
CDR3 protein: CASRDRGTGTEAFF

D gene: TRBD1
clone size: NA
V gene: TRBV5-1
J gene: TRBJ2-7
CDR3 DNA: TGCGCCAGCAGCCTAGTGACAGGGGGCGTCTACGAGCAGTACTTC
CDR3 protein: CASSLVTGGVYEQYF

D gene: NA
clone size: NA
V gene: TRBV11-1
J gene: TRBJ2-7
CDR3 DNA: TGTGCCAGCAGCTTGGACAGACCCTACGAGCAGTACTTC
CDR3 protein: CASSLDRPYEQYF

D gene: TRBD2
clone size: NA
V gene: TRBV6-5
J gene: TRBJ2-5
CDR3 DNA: TGTGCCAGCAGGCCGGGACTAGAGGGGGAGACCCAGTACTTC
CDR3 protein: CASRPGLEGETQYF

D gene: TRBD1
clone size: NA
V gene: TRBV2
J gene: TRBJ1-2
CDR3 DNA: TGTGCCAGCAGGGACAGGGGGAACTATGGCTACACCTTC
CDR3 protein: CASRDRGNYGYTF

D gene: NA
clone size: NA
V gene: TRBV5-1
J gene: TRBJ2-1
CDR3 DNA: TGCGCCAGCAGCTTGGCGGGAGCCCACAATGAGCAGTTCTTC
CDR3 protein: CASSLAGAHNEQFF

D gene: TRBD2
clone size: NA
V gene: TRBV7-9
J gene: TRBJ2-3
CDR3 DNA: TGTGCCAGCAGCTCCTCCGGGACTAGCGGGAGAACGACAGATACGCAGTATTTT
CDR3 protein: CASSSSGTSGRTTDTQYF

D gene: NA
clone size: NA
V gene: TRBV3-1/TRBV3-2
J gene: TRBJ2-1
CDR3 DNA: TGTGCCAGCAGCCAAGAACGATCGGGGTCAGGGCAGTTCTTC
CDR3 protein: CASSQERSGSGQFF

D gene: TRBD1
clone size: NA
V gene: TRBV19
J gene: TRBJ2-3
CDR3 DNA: TGTGCCAGTAGGACTTCAGGGGGCATTGGGGATACGCAGTATTTT
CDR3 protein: CASRTSGGIGDTQYF

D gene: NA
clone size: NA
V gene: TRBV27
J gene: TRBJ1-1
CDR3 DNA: TGTGCCAGCAGTTTCTCGACTTTGAACACTGAAGCTTTCTTT
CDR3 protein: CASSFSTLNTEAFF

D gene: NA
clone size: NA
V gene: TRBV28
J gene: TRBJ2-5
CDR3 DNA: TGTGCCAGCACCACCCGGGGGGCGGGGCCCCTAGGCCAAGAGACCCAGTACTTC
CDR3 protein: CASTTRGAGPLGQETQYF

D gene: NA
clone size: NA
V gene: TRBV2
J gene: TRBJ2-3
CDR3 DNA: TGTGCCAGCAGTTATCAGGGGCAAACAGATACGCAGTATTTT
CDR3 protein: CASSYQGQTDTQYF

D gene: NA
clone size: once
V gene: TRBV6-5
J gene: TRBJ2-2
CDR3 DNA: TGTGCCAGCAGTTTCGGCGGGGAGCTGTTTTTT
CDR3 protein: CASSFGGELFF

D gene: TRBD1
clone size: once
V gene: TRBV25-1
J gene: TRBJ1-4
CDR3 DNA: TGTGCCAGCAGTGGGGGGACAGGAAAACTGTTTTTT
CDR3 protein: CASSGGTGKLFF